Listed below are T cell receptor beta chains from one sample, sequenced in a study of T cells expressing NK-cell markers. TCRdb re-called the 5' RACE reads and shows each CDR3 protein once, DNA omitted. This sample's clone table lists 500,000 or so distinct CDR3 sequences. The material sequenced was blood T cells: a sorted CD56 or NKG2C T cell subset, CD4+ or CD8+ T cells, or bulk PBMC T cells (not recorded which). The receptors derive from a man aged 18 to 35 in good health. The CDR3 runs from the conserved cysteine through the conserved F or W.

TRBV11-1	TRBJ2-5	CASSLLQGWKETQYF
TRBV7-8	TRBJ1-1	CASSLYEETEAFF
TRBV30	TRBJ1-5	CAWSVGTGVQPQHF
TRBV12-3/TRBV12-4	TRBJ2-3	CASSLDSVRREDTQYF
TRBV6-2/TRBV6-3	TRBJ2-1	CASSYPLGRGTYNEQFF
TRBV28	TRBJ2-2	CASSPAPGLAGVRTGELFF
TRBV11-2	TRBJ2-7	CASTNPQYEQYF
TRBV27	TRBJ2-7	CASSTGPNREQYF
TRBV6-5	TRBJ2-1	CASSYGDRVLENEQFF
TRBV6-5	TRBJ2-5	CASRSGQETQYF
TRBV20-1	TRBJ2-2	CSARDPARRTGELFF
TRBV12-3/TRBV12-4	TRBJ2-6	CASSLEMTDSGANVLTF
TRBV20-1	TRBJ2-3	CGGRLTDTQYF
TRBV6-2/TRBV6-3	TRBJ1-2	CASSRLNDRGYGYTF
TRBV30	TRBJ2-3	CAWSRGDTQYF
TRBV7-9	TRBJ2-3	CASSVSGTAGNTQYF
TRBV3-1	TRBJ2-1	CASSHGLAGDLEQFF
TRBV27	TRBJ2-3	CASSLFQGFADTQYF
TRBV7-2	TRBJ1-6	CASSDPRHIISLHF
TRBV29-1	TRBJ2-2	CSVPWFRLAGNTGELFF
TRBV7-2	TRBJ1-1	CASPPPGGWLEAFF
TRBV7-9	TRBJ1-4	CASSPKGGGATNEKLFF
TRBV12-3/TRBV12-4	TRBJ2-3	CASLRGAQGDTQYF